This passage covers 16 T cell receptor beta chains from one sample sequenced in a study of T and B cells in COVID-19 patients. From blood, about 240-550 ng of genomic DNA served as TRB template. Multiplex PCR with BIOMED2 TRB-A/B primer pools amplified TRB rearrangements. TCRdb fed the multiplex PCR reads into MiXCR, producing one record per CDR3 protein. The profile shows about 7,600 distinct CDR3 sequences, under 30% of them singletons. Material for sequencing was blood. Source of these receptors: a human donor with active COVID-19.

By proportion, this clonotype is medium-sized. The chain has TRBV19 and TRBJ2-6, with D possibly being TRBD1 or TRBD2 (5 bases each). Trimming removed 6 bases from V and 4 bases from J, with 19 bases in between. CDR1 is LNHDA and CDR2 is SQIVND in the germline V gene (reference sequence). This CDR3 contains 17 residues. CDR3 bases: TGTGCCAGTAGGATAATGGACGGGGCAGCCGGGGCCAACGTCCTGACTTTC. Its translation is CASRIMDGAAGANVLTF.

By share, this clonotype counts as medium-sized. V is TRBV19 and J is TRBJ1-5; D unclear. The CDR3 length is 15 residues. Germline V gene data show CDR1 as LNHDA and CDR2 as SQIVND (reference sequence). Trimming removed 5 bases at V and 2 bases at J, with 13 bases between. The DNA for the CDR3 is TGTGCCAGTAGTGGGGTGCGGTCAGGCAATCAGCCCCAGCATTTT. The encoded protein is CASSGVRSGNQPQHF.

In its sample, this clonotype was seen a few times. J is TRBJ1-5 and V is TRBV12-3 or TRBV12-4; D is uncertain. Trimming stripped 8 bases from V and 7 bases from J, with 18 bases between. This CDR3 is built from 14 residues. The CDR3 reads CASSVRREGQPQHF. Written as DNA, the CDR3 is TGTGCCAGCTCCGTTCGGCGGGAAGGGCAGCCCCAGCATTTT.

By share, this clonotype ranks as large. This chain uses TRBV29-1 with TRBJ2-2; tentative D call: TRBD2 (5 bases). V lost 6 bases to trimming and J lost 0 bases, with 11 bases between them. Germline CDR1 SQVTM, CDR2 ANQGSEA. The CDR3 totals 14 residues. CDR3 sequence: CSVGGLTNTGELFF. As DNA, the CDR3 is TGCAGCGTGGGCGGACTCACGAACACCGGGGAGCTGTTTTTT.

This clonotype is judged medium-sized. This chain uses TRBV6-5 with TRBJ2-3; 7 nucleotides match TRBD2. J lost 1 base, V lost 6 bases, and 7 bases had no gene match. This CDR3 has 15 residues. Per the germline V gene, CDR1 is MNHEY and CDR2 is SVGAGI. In DNA form, the CDR3 reads TGTGCCAGCAGCTACCTGAGCGGGGGCACAGATACGCAGTATTTT. Translation gives CASSYLSGGTDTQYF.

By share of the sample, this clonotype is medium-sized. V is TRBV19 and J is TRBJ2-7; the D gene is possibly TRBD2 (6 bases). V lost 5 bases and J lost 1, with 12 bases in between. From germline, CDR1 is LNHDA and CDR2 SQIVND (reference sequence). This CDR3 contains 14 residues. The CDR3 sequence is CASSLTSTSYEQYF. The CDR3 DNA sequence: TGTGCCAGTAGTTTAACTAGCACGTCCTACGAGCAGTACTTC.

Judged by abundance, this clonotype is medium-sized. This chain uses TRBV12-3 or TRBV12-4 with TRBJ2-3; TRBD2 is a possible D gene (6 bases). Trimming removed 6 bases at V and 0 bases at J, with 10 bases between. The CDR3 is 14 amino acids. This CDR3 reads CASRPGLSTDTQYF. The CDR3, as DNA: TGTGCCAGCAGACCGGGACTGAGCACAGATACGCAGTATTTT.

This clonotype was detected a few times. The genes are TRBV6-6 and TRBJ1-5; the D gene is possibly TRBD1 (6 bases). The CDR3 is 14 residues long. The V and J ends lost 6 bases and 0 bases respectively, with 9 bases between them. The germline gives CDR1 MNHNY, CDR2 SVGAGI (reference sequence). The CDR3 DNA follows: TGTGCCAGCAGACAGGGAAATAGCAATCAGCCCCAGCATTTT. Its translation is CASRQGNSNQPQHF.

By its share, this clonotype is medium-sized. The chain uses TRBV6-6 and TRBJ2-5, with 7 bases that match TRBD1. The CDR3 runs to 13 residues. V trimming: 2 bases; J trimming: 4 bases; junction bases outside the gene matches: 1. CDR1 MNHNY and CDR2 SVGAGI come from the germline V gene (reference sequence). The CDR3 nucleotides are TGTGCCAGCAGTTACAGGGGGCGAGAGACCCAGTACTTC. This sequence encodes CASSYRGRETQYF.

This chain links TRBV5-6 with TRBJ2-7, with 7 nucleotides matching TRBD1. The CDR3 extends over 16 amino acids. The germline V gene encodes CDR1 SGHDT and CDR2 YYEEEE. J gave up 3 bases and V 4 bases, and 13 bases lay outside the gene matches. The CDR3 spells CASSPIKRQGDYEQYF. CDR3 coding DNA: TGTGCCAGCAGCCCCATCAAAAGACAGGGTGACTACGAGCAGTACTTC.

The chain recombines TRBV19 with TRBJ1-4, with TRBD1 matching 12 bases. The ends lost 3 bases at V and 8 bases at J; junction bases unmatched: 7. The length of the CDR3 is 16 residues. Germline V lookup: CDR1 LNHDA, CDR2 SQIVND (reference sequence). This chain's CDR3 is CASSIGTGGAEEKLFF. CDR3 nucleotide sequence: TGTGCCAGTAGTATCGGGACAGGGGGCGCGGAAGAAAAACTGTTTTTT.

This clonotype was counted a single time. This chain uses TRBV11-3 with TRBJ2-1, with D possibly matching TRBD2 (5 bases). The CDR3 has 13 amino acids. CDR1 and CDR2 from the germline V gene are SGHNT and YENEEA. Trimming cost V 7 bases and J 8 bases, with 15 bases left between them. The CDR3 DNA is TGTGCCAGCACCCTCGGAGGATGGGATGAGCAGTTCTTC. It yields the protein CASTLGGWDEQFF. The variable domain in full, with the rest retrieved from reference TRBV11-3 and TRBJ2-1, is EAGVVQSPRYKIIEKKQPVAFWCNPISGHNTLYWYLQNLGQGPELLIRYENEEAVDDSQLPKDRFSAERLKGVDSTLKIQPAELGDSAVYLCASTLGGWDEQFFGPGTRLTVL.

In its sample, this clonotype is medium-sized. The chain uses TRBV27 and TRBJ2-7; TRBD1 might be the D (6 bases). This CDR3 is built from 15 residues. Germline values: CDR1 MNHEY, CDR2 SMNVEV (reference sequence). Trimming stripped 7 bases from V and 2 bases from J, with 18 bases between. Written as DNA, the CDR3 is TGTGCCAGCACCATTAGACGGCAGGGGACCTACGAGCAGTACTTC. The encoded protein is CASTIRRQGTYEQYF.

Relative to its sample, this clonotype is medium-sized. The J gene is TRBJ2-2, the V gene TRBV6-5, with D unresolved. V gave up 2 bases and J gave up 7 bases, with 11 bases separating them. Per germline, CDR1 MNHEY and CDR2 SVGAGI. The CDR3 covers 14 residues. The CDR3 coding sequence is TGTGCCAGCAGTTACGAGCCCTGGGGCGGGGAGCTGTTTTTT. Amino acids: CASSYEPWGGELFF.

The rearrangement joins TRBV12-3 or TRBV12-4 to TRBJ1-5; TRBD1 might be the D (5 bases). There are 14 residues in the CDR3. Trimming cost V 2 bases and J 7 bases, with 12 bases left between them. The CDR3 here is CASSLSGGGQPQHF. In DNA form, the CDR3 reads TGTGCCAGCAGTTTATCGGGGGGAGGACAGCCCCAGCATTTT.

Of note for this clonotype: Since a much larger clone is just one base distant, this may be a read error. The chain links TRBV6-2 or TRBV6-3 to TRBJ2-1, with 7 bases identical to TRBD2. Germline V gene data show CDR1 as MNHEY and CDR2 as SVGEGT. The CDR3 contains 17 residues. V was pared by 0 bases and J by 4 bases, with 9 bases of the junction left unmatched. The CDR3 sequence: CASSYSLTSVPYNEQFF. DNA for the CDR3: TGTGCCAGCAGTTACTCTCTAACTAGCGTCCCGTACAATGAGCAGTTCTTC.